This T cell receptor beta chain was sequenced in a study of identical twins. A note on this clonotype: Sequence at one end of the junction differs from germline and may be a read error.

MiXCR, run by TCRdb on the 5' RACE reads, gives a single entry per CDR3 protein. The sample carries 500,000 to 600,000 distinct CDR3 sequences, roughly 21% recorded once. The CDR3 has 12 residues. Germline V CDR1 and CDR2: SGHTA, FQGNSA. The same specimen was also included in a second study, on T cells expressing NK-cell markers.

The material sequenced was CD4+ T cells sorted from blood. V usage is TRBV7-2 and J usage is TRBJ2-1, with D unclear. This TCR came from a woman aged 18-30 years in good health. In DNA form, the CDR3 reads TGTGCCAGCACCTTAGCCCACAATGAGCAGTTCTTC. Protein product: CASTLAHNEQFF.